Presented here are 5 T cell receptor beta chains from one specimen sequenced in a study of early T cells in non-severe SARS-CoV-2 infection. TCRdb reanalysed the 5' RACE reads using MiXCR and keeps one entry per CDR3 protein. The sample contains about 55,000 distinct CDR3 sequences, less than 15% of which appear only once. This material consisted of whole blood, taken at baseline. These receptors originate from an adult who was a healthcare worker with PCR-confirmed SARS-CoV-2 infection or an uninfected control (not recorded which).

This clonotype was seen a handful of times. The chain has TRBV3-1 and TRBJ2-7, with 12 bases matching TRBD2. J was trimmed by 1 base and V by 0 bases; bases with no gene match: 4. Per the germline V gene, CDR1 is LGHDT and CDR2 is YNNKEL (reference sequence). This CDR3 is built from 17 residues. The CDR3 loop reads CASSQEVLAGGSYEQYF. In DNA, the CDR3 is TGTGCCAGCAGCCAAGAAGTACTAGCGGGAGGATCCTACGAGCAGTACTTC.

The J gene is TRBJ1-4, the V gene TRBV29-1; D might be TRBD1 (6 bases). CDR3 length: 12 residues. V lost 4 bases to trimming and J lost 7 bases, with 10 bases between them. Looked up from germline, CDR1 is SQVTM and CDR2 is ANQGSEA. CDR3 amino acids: CSVGRGFEKLFF. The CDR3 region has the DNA TGCAGCGTTGGCAGGGGATTTGAAAAACTGTTTTTT.

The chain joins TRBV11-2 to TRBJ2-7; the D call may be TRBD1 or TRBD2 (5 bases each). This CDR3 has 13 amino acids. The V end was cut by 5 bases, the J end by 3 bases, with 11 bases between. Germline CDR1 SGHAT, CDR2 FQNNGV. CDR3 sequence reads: CASSEGTDYEQYF. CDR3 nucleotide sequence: TGTGCCAGCAGCGAAGGGACGGACTACGAGCAGTACTTC.

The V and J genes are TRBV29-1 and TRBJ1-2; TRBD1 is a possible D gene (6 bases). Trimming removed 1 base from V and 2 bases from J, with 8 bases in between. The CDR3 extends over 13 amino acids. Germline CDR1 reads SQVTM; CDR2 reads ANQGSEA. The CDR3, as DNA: TGCAGCGTTGAAGTCGGGGGCAACTATGGCTACACCTTC. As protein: CSVEVGGNYGYTF.

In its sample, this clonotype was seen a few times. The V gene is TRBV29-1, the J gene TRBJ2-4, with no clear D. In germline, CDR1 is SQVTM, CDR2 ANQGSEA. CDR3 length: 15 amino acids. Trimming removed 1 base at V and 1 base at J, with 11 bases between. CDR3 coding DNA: TGCAGCGTTGAAGTTTGGGGTCAGGCCAAAAACATTCAGTACTTC. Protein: CSVEVWGQAKNIQYF.